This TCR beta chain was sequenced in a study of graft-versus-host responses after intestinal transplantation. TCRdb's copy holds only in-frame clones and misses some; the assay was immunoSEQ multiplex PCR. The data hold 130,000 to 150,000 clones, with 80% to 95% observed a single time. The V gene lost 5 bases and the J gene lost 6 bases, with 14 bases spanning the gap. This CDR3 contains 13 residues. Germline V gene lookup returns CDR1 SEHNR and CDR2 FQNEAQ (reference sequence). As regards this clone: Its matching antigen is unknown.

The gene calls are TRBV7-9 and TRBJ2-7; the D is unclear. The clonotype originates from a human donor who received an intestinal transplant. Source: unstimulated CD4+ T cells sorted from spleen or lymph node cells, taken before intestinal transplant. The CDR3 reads CASSPAPQSEQYF. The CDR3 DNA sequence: TGTGCCAGCAGCCCGGCCCCCCAATCCGAGCAGTACTTC.